Listed below are T cell receptor beta chains from one sample, sequenced in a study of OX40 agonist ivuxolimab in advanced cancers. The method was immunoSEQ multiplex PCR; TCRdb's version includes in-frame clones alone and lacks a portion of them. The table lists over 70,000 clones, approximately 83% of them singletons. The sequenced sample was CD4+ or CD8+ T cells sorted from blood, obtained in a trial of the OX40 agonist ivuxolimab. The receptor source for this set is an adult with an advanced solid tumor such as melanoma, head and neck, liver or kidney cancer. Each CDR3 is given with its conserved first and last residue.

>TRBV4-2|TRBJ2-7
CASSQSGEQSYEQYF
>TRBV4-2|TRBJ2-1
CASSQDLLAGGGNNEQFF
>TRBV9|TRBJ1-2
CASSVASGQGVDGYTF
>TRBV6-1|TRBJ2-5
CASSLRLETQYF
>TRBV5-1|TRBJ1-5
CASSWTGDQPQHF
>TRBV5-6|TRBJ2-1
CASRTGQGTYNEQFF
>TRBV5-6|TRBJ2-3
CASSRAGGDTQYF
>TRBV7-6|TRBJ2-3
CASSLGGAGGDTQYF
>TRBV29-1|TRBJ2-3
CSVCVSSTDTQYF
>TRBV7-3|TRBJ1-2
CASSPDGTGGGYTF
>TRBV4-1|TRBJ2-5
CASSQGQGETQYF
>TRBV19|TRBJ1-1
CASSITAYSNEAFF
>TRBV6-1|TRBJ2-1
CASSESRGLVYNEQFF
>TRBV18|TRBJ1-3
CASSPQTSGNTIYF
>TRBV10-3|TRBJ2-1
CAISVSGGDNEQFF
>TRBV6-5|TRBJ1-1
CASSYSGQANTEAFF
>TRBV9|TRBJ2-3
CASNRGAGDTQYF
>TRBV5-1|TRBJ2-5
CASSLQETQYF
>TRBV4-3|TRBJ2-2
CASSQDPIIAGGRDTGELFF
>TRBV28|TRBJ1-1
CASRLRDGVRAFF
>TRBV20-1|TRBJ1-1
CSANKGQRAFF
>TRBV28|TRBJ2-1
CASSELAGGAYNEQFF
>TRBV5-1|TRBJ2-4
CASSLGIENIQYF
>TRBV11-3|TRBJ2-5
CASSRTGETQYF
>TRBV9|TRBJ1-4
CASSVIRAGGTGVATNEKLFF
>TRBV11-2|TRBJ1-1
CASSLTALGTEAFF
>TRBV2|TRBJ2-2
CASRPRTSDGELFF
>TRBV27|TRBJ2-7
CASSLWTAHSYEQYF
>TRBV10-3|TRBJ2-3
CAITSGGPSTDTQYF
>TRBV4-1|TRBJ2-1
CASGTSGGFYNEQFF
>TRBV2|TRBJ2-7
CASRIRGTSGSYEQYF
>TRBV28|TRBJ1-2
CASSLGAPGWLGYTF
>TRBV5-1|TRBJ1-1
CASSVQTGDQGEAFF
>TRBV7-9|TRBJ2-2
CASSLNSGELFF
>TRBV9|TRBJ2-2
CASSVVPSGGFGLWELFF
>TRBV30|TRBJ2-5
CAWAPGLAGQETQYF
>TRBV30|TRBJ2-4
CAWSRQGSNIQYF
>TRBV5-1|TRBJ2-6
CASRQFPFSARTSGANVLTF
>TRBV25-1|TRBJ1-6
CASSNTYNSPLHF
>TRBV27|TRBJ1-6
CASSVEGDNSPLHF